These 11 T cell receptor beta chains were sequenced from one sample in a study of STAT5B mutations in CD4+ large granular lymphocyte leukemia. Assay: immunoSEQ multiplex PCR; the TCRdb copy retains only in-frame clones and omits some. The top ten clones hold 2.5% to 3% of a sample with 30,000 to 35,000 clones, roughly 71% of them seen once. The material sequenced was CD4+ T cells from blood buffy coats. These receptors were collected from a human donor in good health.

CDR3 nucleotides: TGTGCCAGCAGTTACAGACTAGCGGGGGGGCCTGGGGCCCAGTACTTC. Translation gives CASSYRLAGGPGAQYF. The J gene is TRBJ2-5, the V gene TRBV28; 14 bases agree with TRBD2. The CDR3 contains 16 residues. Germline V gene sequence: CDR1 MDHEN, CDR2 SYDVKM. V lost 4 bases and J lost 9; bases outside the gene matches: 10.

This clone was seen more than once but under ten times. The chain is built from TRBV7-2 and TRBJ1-2; D ambiguous. This CDR3 contains 15 residues. Trimming pared 5 bases from V and 7 bases from J, leaving 20 bases between. The V gene's germline CDR1 is SGHTA and CDR2 FQGNSA. The CDR3 DNA is TGTGCCAGCAGCACTACCGGGTCCTATCGTCGTGGCTACACCTTC. Amino acids: CASSTTGSYRRGYTF.

The genes are TRBV2 and TRBJ2-7; D call uncertain. V lost 2 bases, J lost 4 bases, and 0 bases lay in between. Germline values: CDR1 SNHLY, CDR2 FYNNEI. The CDR3 length is 10 residues. This CDR3 is CASSEYEQYF. The DNA for the CDR3 is TGTGCCAGCAGTGAATACGAGCAGTACTTC.

V gene TRBV4-1 combines with J gene TRBJ1-6; 10 positions agree with TRBD1. V was clipped by 8 bases and J by 10 bases; unmatched bases: 14. The germline gives CDR1 MGHRA, CDR2 YSYEKL. This CDR3 comprises 16 residues. CDR3 sequence (DNA): TGCGCCAGCGCTATTATTCCGGGACAGGGGACGTCACCCCTCCACTTT. Protein product: CASAIIPGQGTSPLHF.

This clone was recorded a few times. The rearrangement links TRBV25-1 to TRBJ2-5, with no clear D. This CDR3 has 13 residues. Looked up from germline, CDR1 is MGHDK and CDR2 is SYGVNS. V was cut by 4 bases and J by 5 bases, with 11 bases left in between. In nucleotides, the CDR3 is TGTGCCAGCAGTGTAGGATATGGGGAGACCCAGTACTTC. Amino acids: CASSVGYGETQYF. The full variable domain, rest sourced from reference TRBV25-1 and TRBJ2-5, is EADIYQTPRYLVIGTGKKITLECSQTMGHDKMYWYQQDPGMELHLIHYSYGVNSTEKGDLSSESTVSRIRTEHFPLTLESARPSHTSQYLCASSVGYGETQYFGPGTRLLVL.

This chain joins TRBV4-1 and TRBJ1-5; no firm D call. The length of the CDR3 is 15 residues. The germline V gene has CDR1 MGHRA and CDR2 YSYEKL. V was trimmed by 0 bases and J by 0 bases, leaving 6 bases between them. CDR3 sequence: CASSQDGYSNQPQHF. CDR3 nucleotide sequence: TGCGCCAGCAGCCAAGATGGTTATAGCAATCAGCCCCAGCATTTT.

The chain combines TRBV28 with TRBJ1-5, with 10 bases aligning to TRBD1. The length of the CDR3 is 18 residues. J lost 0 bases, V lost 6 bases, and 11 bases had no gene match. Per the germline V gene, CDR1 is MDHEN and CDR2 is SYDVKM. CDR3 amino acids: CASSPSGQGPPSNQPQHF. The CDR3 nucleotides are TGTGCCAGCAGCCCTTCGGGACAGGGGCCCCCTAGCAATCAGCCCCAGCATTTT.

The chain has TRBV25-1 and TRBJ2-3, with TRBD2 as a possible D gene (5 bases). The V gene lost 10 bases and the J gene lost 7 bases, with 15 bases spanning the gap. The CDR3 spans 12 residues. Germline V gene data show CDR1 as MGHDK and CDR2 as SYGVNS. Here the CDR3 reads CAIGGPVNTQYF. The DNA of the CDR3 is TGTGCCATAGGCGGGCCAGTCAATACGCAGTATTTT.

Here the CDR3 reads CASSLNRETNTEAFF. CDR3 DNA sequence: TGTGCCAGCAGCTTAAACAGGGAAACAAACACTGAAGCTTTCTTT. The rearrangement links TRBV11-3 to TRBJ1-1; maybe TRBD1 (6 bases). The CDR3 runs to 15 residues. Germline CDR1 is SGHNT and CDR2 is YENEEA. V was trimmed by 2 bases and J by 2 bases, leaving 12 bases between them.

This clone was counted between two and nine times. The rearrangement joins TRBV7-9 to TRBJ1-4; TRBD1 might be the D (6 bases). The CDR3 has 15 amino acids. Germline V gene data show CDR1 as SEHNR and CDR2 as FQNEAQ (reference sequence). The ends were cut back, 0 bases at V and 5 bases at J, with 10 bases in the middle. CDR3 in DNA: TGTGCCAGCAGCTTAGCGAGCAGGGGAAATGAAAAACTGTTTTTT. It translates to CASSLASRGNEKLFF.

The CDR3 reads CASSQGSTGELFF. The DNA for the CDR3 is TGTGCCAGCAGCCAGGGGAGCACCGGGGAGCTGTTTTTT. V gene TRBV7-9 combines with J gene TRBJ2-2; D is possibly TRBD1 (6 bases). Trimming took 5 bases from V and 4 from J, leaving 8 bases between them. Germline V gives CDR1 SEHNR, CDR2 FQNEAQ (reference sequence). The CDR3 is 13 residues long. Full variable domain (missing parts from reference TRBV7-9 and TRBJ2-2): DTGVSQNPRHKITKRGQNVTFRCDPISEHNRLYWYRQTLGQGPEFLTYFQNEAQLEKSRLLSDRFSAERPKGSFSTLEIQRTEQGDSAMYLCASSQGSTGELFFGEGSRLTVL.